The 12 T cell receptor beta chains given below trace back to one sample, sequenced in a study of shared clonotypes between healthy human individuals. CD45RO-negative, CCR7-positively selected cells formed the naive CD8 fraction, excluding terminally differentiated effector memory CD45RA+ cells. The method was immunoSEQ multiplex PCR; TCRdb's version includes in-frame clones alone and lacks a portion of them. The sample has about 2.1 million clones, just over 90% seen once; the top ten hold more than 1.5%. What was sequenced was naive CD8+ T cells from PBMCs. These receptors came from a man younger than 35 in good health. Some clones in this sample may be carry-over from other donors' samples.

This chain joins TRBV15 and TRBJ1-2, with a weak D call TRBD1 (6 bases). Germline V gene sequence: CDR1 LNHNV, CDR2 YYDKDF (reference sequence). V shed 5 bases and J shed 2 bases, with 9 bases lying between them. The length of the CDR3 is 13 residues. The DNA for the CDR3 is TGTGCCACCAGCCTAGGGGGGAACTATGGCTACACCTTC. This gives the protein CATSLGGNYGYTF.

The V and J genes are TRBV5-1 and TRBJ2-7; the D is unclear. The V and J ends lost 1 base and 5 bases respectively, with 13 bases between them. The germline CDR1 and CDR2 sequences are SGHRS and YFSETQ. The CDR3 has 14 residues. The CDR3 spells CASSLSRIADEQYF. The CDR3 nucleotides read TGCGCCAGCAGCTTGTCCCGGATCGCGGACGAGCAGTACTTC.

This chain connects TRBV6-5 to TRBJ2-7; D remains unclear. V was pared by 4 bases and J by 1 base, with 11 bases between. CDR3 length: 14 amino acids. Looked up from germline, CDR1 is MNHEY and CDR2 is SVGAGI. CDR3 sequence reads: CASSSPAGSYEQYF. DNA of the CDR3: TGTGCCAGCAGTTCCCCGGCAGGTTCCTACGAGCAGTACTTC.

This clone was counted a single time. This sequence joins TRBV6-1 and TRBJ2-2, with D possibly TRBD1 on 6 matching bases. Germline V gene data show CDR1 as MNHNS and CDR2 as SASEGT. The V end was cut by 4 bases, the J end by 7 bases, with 10 bases between. The CDR3 contains 13 residues. CDR3 coding DNA: TGTGCCAGCAGTGCCCTAGGGGGCGGGGAGCTGTTTTTT. Protein sequence: CASSALGGGELFF.

A remark on this clone: This CDR3 is also generated by other DNA sequences in the sample. The CDR3 DNA follows: TGTGCCAGTAGTATACAGGGTCCCTACGAGCAGTACTTC. It yields the protein CASSIQGPYEQYF. The chain is built from TRBV19 and TRBJ2-7; tentatively, D is TRBD1 (5 bases). The germline V gene has CDR1 LNHDA and CDR2 SQIVND (reference sequence). The ends were cut back, 2 bases at V and 2 bases at J, with 7 bases in the middle. CDR3 length: 13 amino acids.

The J gene is TRBJ1-5, the V gene TRBV4-1, with D uncertain. CDR1 and CDR2 from the germline V gene are MGHRA and YSYEKL. The CDR3 covers 15 residues. V was shortened by 1 base and J by 1 base, with 8 bases between the two germline ends. This CDR3 reads CASSQALGSNQPQHF. The CDR3 DNA follows: TGCGCCAGCAGCCAAGCTTTAGGGAGCAATCAGCCCCAGCATTTT.

The V call is TRBV7-2, the J call TRBJ2-7, with 9 bases that match TRBD2. With V trimmed by 5 bases and J by 3 bases, 14 bases remained unmatched. The CDR3 runs 17 residues. The V gene's germline CDR1 is SGHTA and CDR2 FQGNSA. The CDR3 here is CASSKRLAVTGGYEQYF. The CDR3 bases are TGTGCCAGCAGCAAGCGACTAGCGGTAACGGGGGGCTACGAGCAGTACTTC.

The V gene is TRBV7-8, the J gene TRBJ2-2; TRBD2 aligns across 12 bases. With V trimmed by 0 bases and J by 5 bases, 10 bases remained unmatched. The V gene's germline CDR1 is SGHVS and CDR2 FQNEAQ. The CDR3 runs to 19 residues. The CDR3 reads CASSLAGTSGRRITGELFF. The DNA of the CDR3 is TGTGCCAGCAGCTTAGCGGGAACTAGCGGGAGGAGAATTACCGGGGAGCTGTTTTTT.

The V gene is TRBV10-3, the J gene TRBJ2-7, with D perhaps matching TRBD2 (5 bases). CDR1 ENHRY and CDR2 SYGVKD come from the germline V gene. V lost 10 bases, J lost 6 bases, and 19 bases lay in between. The CDR3 extends over 13 amino acids. CDR3 in DNA: TGTGCCACTGCGTGGGGTCTCCGGGGCGAGCAGTACTTC. Its protein product is CATAWGLRGEQYF.

The chain links TRBV28 to TRBJ2-4, with D possibly TRBD1 on 5 matching bases. The CDR3 sequence is 15 residues long. Germline CDR1 and CDR2: MDHEN and SYDVKM. Deletions cut 2 bases from V and 1 base from J, with 9 bases between. CDR3 DNA: TGTGCCAGCAGTTTAGGGCCAGGGGCCAAAAACATTCAGTACTTC. Protein sequence: CASSLGPGAKNIQYF.

The table lists this clone with a few counts. This chain links TRBV5-1 with TRBJ1-1, with D possibly matching TRBD1 (5 bases). The CDR3 runs to 14 residues. Germline V gene sequence: CDR1 SGHRS, CDR2 YFSETQ. V was trimmed by 4 bases and J by 4 bases, leaving 14 bases between them. CDR3 bases: TGCGCCAGCAGCCAGGGACGCCGGAGCACTGAAGCTTTCTTT. As protein: CASSQGRRSTEAFF.

This clone was recorded only once. The rearrangement links TRBV10-2 to TRBJ2-1, with 9 bases matching TRBD2. CDR1 WSHSY and CDR2 SAAADI come from the germline V gene. The CDR3 contains 14 residues. The V and J ends lost 6 bases and 10 bases, in that order; junction bases with no gene match: 10. The CDR3 here is CASRGISGSSEQFF. Here the CDR3 DNA reads TGCGCCAGCAGGGGAATTAGCGGGAGTAGCGAGCAGTTCTTC.